Below, 4 T cell receptor beta chains from the same sample are listed, as sequenced in a study of T cell repertoires in cytomegalovirus infection (dated by TCRdb to between 2019 and 2020). TCRdb lists the instrument as Illumina HiSeq 1500. TCRdb reran the public reads through fastp at Q25 and MiXCR, keeping productive beta chains. Identical CDR3 proteins give one entry, which carries the most common genes and DNA. Counted in this sample were around 900,000 distinct CDR3 sequences; around 30% of them appeared once. Over 12% of the sample goes to the ten largest clones. Their antigens remain unidentified. The sample's treatment or condition label, decoded: in vitro stimulation with specific CMV peptide epitopes to enrich CMV-specific T cells. Material: cultured CD8+ T cells from PBMCs, obtained from culture after CMV antigen stimulation. The source is a human donor in good health (CMV status not recorded). Some clones in this sample may be carry-over from other donors' samples.

The chain combines TRBV19 with TRBJ2-2, with TRBD1 matching over 7 bases. The CDR3 runs to 15 residues. After removal of 5 bases from V and 5 bases from J, the junction contained 8 bases not matched to a gene. The V gene's germline CDR1 is LNHDA and CDR2 SQIVND (reference sequence). The CDR3 spells CASSRAKGQTGELFF. CDR3 bases: TGTGCCAGTAGTCGAGCCAAGGGACAGACCGGGGAGCTGTTTTTT. The variable domain in full, with the rest retrieved from reference TRBV19 and TRBJ2-2, is DGGITQSPKYLFRKEGQNVTLSCEQNLNHDAMYWYRQDPGQGLRLIYYSQIVNDFQKGDIAEGYSVSREKKESFPLTVTSAQKNPTAFYLCASSRAKGQTGELFFGEGSRLTVL.

The CDR3 sequence is CASSIPGQGIDEQFF. The CDR3 DNA sequence: TGTGCCAGTAGTATACCGGGACAGGGGATCGATGAGCAGTTCTTC. The chain employs TRBV19 and TRBJ2-1; 10 nucleotides align to TRBD1. Germline CDR1 is LNHDA and CDR2 is SQIVND (reference sequence). V lost 2 bases and J lost 8; bases outside the gene matches: 6. This CDR3 is built from 15 residues.

In its sample, this clonotype was seen many times. The chain uses TRBV6-1 and TRBJ2-2; D gene uncertain. Germline CDR1 MNHNS, CDR2 SASEGT. Between the trimmed V and J ends, which lost 6 bases and 2 bases, there was a span of 7 bases. CDR3 length: 13 residues. As DNA, the CDR3 is TGTGCCAGCAGGACCAGCAACACCGGGGAGCTGTTTTTT. Its protein product is CASRTSNTGELFF.

The chain carries TRBV25-1 and TRBJ2-2, with D maybe TRBD2 (5 bases). This CDR3 spans 15 amino acids. Germline V gene lookup returns CDR1 MGHDK and CDR2 SYGVNS. Trimming cost V 7 bases and J 2 bases, with 14 bases left between them. The CDR3 DNA reads TGTGCCAGCACCCATACTAGGTTTAACACCGGGGAGCTGTTTTTT. Translated, it gives CASTHTRFNTGELFF.